The present entry profiles one T cell receptor beta chain with its context. Clones were sequenced by immunoSEQ multiplex PCR, and TCRdb holds only the in-frame ones, with some missing. The table lists about 70,000 clones, roughly 84% of them singletons, with 1.3% in the top ten. The record originates from a study of T cells in localized non-small cell lung cancer. This CDR3 comprises 16 residues. Germline-derived CDR1 and CDR2 are SGDLS and YYNGEE. V was trimmed by 0 bases and J by 2 bases, leaving 15 bases between them. The sample here was peripheral blood, taken before any cancer treatment. This sequence originates from a female donor over 55 with stage I lung adenocarcinoma. The J gene is TRBJ2-7, the V gene TRBV9; D possibly matches TRBD1 or TRBD2 (7 bases each). CDR3 sequence reads: CASSVGPGGAAYEQYF. The CDR3 DNA sequence: TGTGCCAGCAGCGTAGGACCAGGGGGGGCAGCCTACGAGCAGTACTTC. The entire variable domain, with the rest obtained from reference TRBV9 and TRBJ2-7, is as follows: DSGVTQTPKHLITATGQRVTLRCSPRSGDLSVYWYQQSLDQGLQFLIQYYNGEERAKGNILERFSAQQFPDLHSELNLSSLELGDSALYFCASSVGPGGAAYEQYFGPGTRLTVT.